The 11 T cell receptor beta chains given below trace back to one sample, sequenced in a study of cytomegalovirus exposure and HLA in healthy donors. In the PCR, 60 Vbeta and 13 Jbeta primers were used. The repertoire was sequenced with immunoSEQ multiplex PCR; TCRdb's copy has only in-frame clones and lacks some. The profile covers some 180,000 clones, with about 83% appearing a single time and roughly 1.7% taken by the ten largest. The source material was PBMCs. These receptors were taken from a man between 40 and 49 years old in good health and CMV-seropositive.

The V call is TRBV11-3, the J call TRBJ2-3; the match to TRBD1 covers 10 bases. Germline values: CDR1 SGHNT, CDR2 YENEEA. Losses at the gene ends were 1 base for V and 3 bases for J; bases not matched to a gene: 1. The CDR3 has 15 amino acids. The CDR3 bases are TGTGCCAGCAGCTTAGGGGACAGGGGAACAGATACGCAGTATTTT. It specifies CASSLGDRGTDTQYF.

This clone was found once. V and J are TRBV27 and TRBJ1-5; D unresolved. This CDR3 comprises 13 residues. CDR1 is MNHEY and CDR2 is SMNVEV in the germline V gene (reference sequence). V shed 2 bases and J shed 3 bases, with 5 bases lying between them. The CDR3 DNA sequence: TGTGCCAGCAGTTTAAAGCCCAATCAGCCCCAGCATTTT. Encoded protein: CASSLKPNQPQHF.

The chain has TRBV18 and TRBJ2-2, with D tentatively TRBD1 (6 bases). Trimming removed 6 bases at V and 4 bases at J, with 18 bases between. CDR1 and CDR2 (germline): KGHSH, LQKENI. The CDR3 is 16 residues long. CDR3 sequence (DNA): TGTGCCAGCTCTCGCGAGTACGGACAGAGCACCGGGGAGCTGTTTTTT. Its protein product is CASSREYGQSTGELFF.

This clone was counted a single time. The chain combines TRBV10-2 with TRBJ1-6; TRBD1 aligns across 9 bases. With 4 bases clipped from V and 5 bases from J, the junction kept 3 bases outside the gene matches. Germline V lookup: CDR1 WSHSY, CDR2 SAAADI. The CDR3 has 15 residues. CDR3 sequence reads: CASSAGQGNNSPLHF. The CDR3 DNA sequence: TGCGCCAGCAGTGCTGGACAGGGGAATAATTCACCCCTCCACTTT.

The chain uses TRBV7-9 and TRBJ1-1; perhaps TRBD1 as D (5 bases). CDR3 length equals 14 residues. Germline values: CDR1 SEHNR, CDR2 FQNEAQ (reference sequence). The V end was cut by 3 bases, the J end by 1 base, with 9 bases between. The CDR3 DNA follows: TGTGCCAGCAGCTTGCACACAGGGAACACTGAAGCTTTCTTT. It codes for CASSLHTGNTEAFF.

The rearrangement joins TRBV6-1 to TRBJ2-3; D perhaps matches TRBD1 (6 bases). The ends were cut back, 6 bases at V and 4 bases at J, with 17 bases in the middle. Per germline, CDR1 MNHNS and CDR2 SASEGT. This CDR3 contains 15 residues. CDR3 region: CASRGTRTGSDTQYF. Written as DNA, the CDR3 is TGTGCCAGCAGGGGGACACGGACTGGATCAGATACGCAGTATTTT.

The chain has TRBV29-1 and TRBJ2-7; 10 bases line up with TRBD1. V was pared by 7 bases and J by 2 bases, with 5 bases of the junction left unmatched. The length of the CDR3 is 13 residues. Germline CDR1 SQVTM, CDR2 ANQGSEA. The DNA of the CDR3 is TGCAGCGCACGGACAGGGGGTCCCTACGAGCAGTACTTC. Encoded protein: CSARTGGPYEQYF.

The chain joins TRBV5-4 to TRBJ1-2, with TRBD1 matching 11 bases. Germline V gives CDR1 SGHNT, CDR2 YYREEE (reference sequence). V was pared by 4 bases and J by 7 bases, with 6 bases of the junction left unmatched. The CDR3 runs 14 residues. The CDR3 nucleotides read TGTGCCAGCAGCGATGGACAGGGGGCGCCTGGCTACACCTTC. Translation gives CASSDGQGAPGYTF.

The chain recombines TRBV28 with TRBJ1-3, with D hard to call. Deletions cut 2 bases from V and 1 base from J, with 6 bases between. This CDR3 comprises 14 residues. Germline-derived CDR1 and CDR2 are MDHEN and SYDVKM. The CDR3 loop is CASSLTLSGNTIYF. CDR3 DNA sequence: TGTGCCAGCAGTTTAACACTATCTGGAAACACCATATATTTT.

This clone was picked up one time. The chain uses TRBV9 and TRBJ2-2, with 8 positions matching TRBD2. The germline V gene has CDR1 SGDLS and CDR2 YYNGEE. This CDR3 spans 15 amino acids. The V segment lost 4 bases and the J segment 5 bases; nucleotides outside the gene matches: 7. This chain's CDR3 is CASSPERERTGELFF. CDR3 sequence (DNA): TGTGCCAGCAGCCCAGAGCGGGAGAGGACCGGGGAGCTGTTTTTT.

The chain links TRBV11-2 to TRBJ2-1, with TRBD2 as a possible D gene (7 bases). CDR1 and CDR2 from the germline V gene are SGHAT and FQNNGV. The CDR3 has 15 amino acids. V was clipped by 2 bases and J by 2 bases, with 10 bases between them. In nucleotides, the CDR3 is TGTGCCAGCAGCTTATTAGGGGGGGCCTACAATGAGCAGTTCTTC. This sequence encodes CASSLLGGAYNEQFF.